This TCR beta chain is drawn from a study of blood T cell repertoires in COVID-19. Study as a whole: From the United States, Italy and Spain came samples of acute and convalescent COVID-19. Sample material is recorded as cDNA or gDNA derived from T cells, B-cell-depleted T cells, or PBMCs.

In the original processing: Quantification of nucleated cells was approximated via reference gene primer amplification. Assay used: immunoSEQ multiplex PCR; TCRdb lists only in-frame clones, some missing. V and J calls and clone size come straight from that table; D and trimming were deduced from the DNA. The repertoire holds about 170,000 clones, with just under 85% as singletons. This clone occurred many times. The germline CDR1 and CDR2 sequences are LGHNT and FRNRAP. V was clipped by 0 bases and J by 0 bases; unmatched bases: 7. The CDR3 loop spans 18 amino acids. This TCR was recovered from a man aged 35-49 years who had recovered from COVID-19. The V call is TRBV12-5, the J call TRBJ2-7; 11 bases match TRBD2. The sample comprised peripheral blood. CDR3 sequence (DNA): TGTGCTAGTGGTTTGGTTAGTAGCGGGGGGGTGAGCTCCTACGAGCAGTACTTC. Protein product: CASGLVSSGGVSSYEQYF.